The 28 T cell receptor beta chains below come from one sample, sequenced in a study of graft-versus-host responses after intestinal transplantation. Clones were sequenced by immunoSEQ multiplex PCR, and TCRdb holds only the in-frame ones, with some missing. The sample yields approximately 120,000 clones, about 92% seen once. For these receptors, no antigen is known. The sequencing used unstimulated CD4+ T cells sorted from spleen or lymph node cells, collected before intestinal transplant. The receptors originated from a human donor who received an intestinal transplant.

CDR3 bases: TGTGCCAGCGGGGACGGCTACGAGCAGTACTTC. Protein: CASGDGYEQYF. V is TRBV2 and J is TRBJ2-7, with D possibly called TRBD1 or TRBD2 (5 bases each). The V gene's germline CDR1 is SNHLY and CDR2 FYNNEI. V was cut by 8 bases and J by 3 bases, with 8 bases left in between. The length of the CDR3 is 11 residues.

This sequence joins TRBV6-5 and TRBJ2-7; 8 positions match TRBD2. Germline V gene data show CDR1 as MNHEY and CDR2 as SVGAGI. V was clipped by 5 bases and J by 7 bases; unmatched bases: 13. The CDR3 totals 15 residues. CDR3 residues: CASSGSVAGRGEQYF. The CDR3 DNA is TGTGCCAGCAGTGGGTCCGTAGCGGGAAGGGGAGAGCAGTACTTC.

V and J are TRBV6-1 and TRBJ2-7, with TRBD1 as a possible D gene (6 bases). V was trimmed by 3 bases and J by 2 bases, leaving 11 bases between them. Germline V gene lookup returns CDR1 MNHNS and CDR2 SASEGT. The CDR3 has 14 residues. The CDR3 DNA follows: TGTGCCAGCAGTGACGTGGACAGACCCTACGAGCAGTACTTC. Protein: CASSDVDRPYEQYF.

The chain couples TRBV27 to TRBJ1-6; tentatively, D is TRBD1 (5 bases). Trimming pared 5 bases from V and 7 bases from J, leaving 15 bases between. The CDR3 has 15 residues. The germline V gene encodes CDR1 MNHEY and CDR2 SMNVEV (reference sequence). The CDR3 coding sequence is TGTGCCAGCAGTCCCCGGGACGGGGGGAATTCACCCCTCCACTTT. Its protein is CASSPRDGGNSPLHF.

The rearrangement joins TRBV11-3 to TRBJ1-2, with TRBD1 as a possible D gene (6 bases). The CDR3 is made up of 13 amino acids. V was trimmed by 5 bases and J by 7 bases, leaving 14 bases between them. Germline values: CDR1 SGHNT, CDR2 YENEEA. In DNA, the CDR3 is TGTGCCAGCAGCCCCGGGACAACAAGTGGCTACACCTTC. Its protein product is CASSPGTTSGYTF.

This rearrangement joins TRBV19 to TRBJ1-5; 7 positions agree with TRBD1. The germline CDR1 and CDR2 sequences are LNHDA and SQIVND (reference sequence). V shed 10 bases, J shed 3 bases, and the junction held 12 bases outside the gene matches. This CDR3 is 15 amino acids long. DNA of the CDR3: TGTGCCACCAGAACAGGGGTACTGTACAATCAGCCCCAGCATTTT. Protein product: CATRTGVLYNQPQHF.

This sequence joins TRBV2 and TRBJ1-2; no definite D call. Looked up from germline, CDR1 is SNHLY and CDR2 is FYNNEI. V was clipped by 5 bases and J by 8 bases, with 9 bases between them. The CDR3 contains 11 residues. Here the CDR3 DNA reads TGTGCCAGCAGTCCCCGAGTGGGCTACACCTTC. Its protein product is CASSPRVGYTF.

The chain couples TRBV23-1 to TRBJ1-5; TRBD1 is a possible D gene (5 bases). TRBV23-1 is an ORF, and what it does is uncertain. V was shortened by 4 bases and J by 0 bases, with 25 bases between the two germline ends. CDR3 length: 20 residues. The CDR3 spells CASSRPNGGKRDDSNQPQHF. As DNA, the CDR3 is TGCGCCAGCAGTCGCCCGAACGGGGGGAAAAGGGACGATAGCAATCAGCCCCAGCATTTT.

The chain carries TRBV7-9 and TRBJ1-3; maybe TRBD1 (5 bases). Trimming shortened V by 5 bases and J by 3 bases, and 11 bases separated the two germline ends. The CDR3 length is 14 residues. Germline CDR1 is SEHNR and CDR2 is FQNEAQ (reference sequence). In DNA form, the CDR3 reads TGTGCCAGCAGCGCCCGGGGGGTTGGAAACACCATATATTTT. Its protein product is CASSARGVGNTIYF.

The V call is TRBV5-4, the J call TRBJ1-5, with no clear D. CDR3 length: 13 amino acids. CDR1 and CDR2 from the germline V gene are SGHNT and YYREEE (reference sequence). V was shortened by 0 bases and J by 4 bases, with 5 bases between the two germline ends. The CDR3 coding sequence is TGTGCCAGCAGCTTGGACGGAAATCAGCCCCAGCATTTT. Translated: CASSLDGNQPQHF.

The chain recombines TRBV9 with TRBJ1-3, with a weak D call TRBD1 (5 bases). This CDR3 region has 14 residues. V was trimmed by 2 bases and J by 0 bases, leaving 6 bases between them. CDR1 is SGDLS and CDR2 is YYNGEE in the germline V gene. The CDR3 protein is CASSVGLSGNTIYF. In DNA, the CDR3 is TGTGCCAGCAGCGTGGGGCTCTCTGGAAACACCATATATTTT.

This chain joins TRBV11-2 and TRBJ2-1; a weak D match, TRBD2 (6 bases). V lost 1 base to trimming and J lost 3 bases, with 10 bases between them. Per germline, CDR1 SGHAT and CDR2 FQNNGV. CDR3 size: 15 residues. This chain's CDR3 is CASSLVRGSYNEQFF. CDR3 sequence (DNA): TGTGCCAGCAGCTTAGTTCGGGGGAGCTACAATGAGCAGTTCTTC.

This rearrangement joins TRBV4-2 to TRBJ2-2, with TRBD1 identical over 7 bases. V was clipped by 0 bases and J by 2 bases; unmatched bases: 3. CDR1 and CDR2 from the germline V gene are LGHNA and YNFKEQ. This CDR3 has 16 residues. This CDR3 reads CASSQEGTANTGELFF. The DNA of the CDR3 is TGTGCCAGCAGCCAAGAAGGGACAGCAAACACCGGGGAGCTGTTTTTT.

This rearrangement joins TRBV2 to TRBJ2-7; D tentatively fits TRBD1 or TRBD2 (7 bases each). Per the germline V gene, CDR1 is SNHLY and CDR2 is FYNNEI. The CDR3 spans 15 residues. Trimming took 4 bases from V and 6 from J, leaving 19 bases between them. The CDR3 nucleotides read TGTGCCAGCAGTGCAGGGGGAGGGGGGAAGGGCGAGCAGTACTTC. It yields the protein CASSAGGGGKGEQYF.

The CDR3 here is CASSTRAGGYTF. As DNA, the CDR3 is TGTGCCAGCAGCACACGGGCTGGCGGCTACACCTTC. The chain is built from TRBV9 and TRBJ1-2; no definite D call. There are 12 residues in the CDR3. Trimming stripped 4 bases from V and 8 bases from J, with 12 bases between. CDR1 is SGDLS and CDR2 is YYNGEE in the germline V gene.

The chain joins TRBV5-1 to TRBJ1-4; 10 bases line up with TRBD1. The CDR3 loop spans 16 amino acids. CDR1 is SGHRS and CDR2 is YFSETQ in the germline V gene. The trim removed 4 bases at V and 8 bases at J, leaving 11 bases unmatched. Written as DNA, the CDR3 is TGCGCCAGCAGCCCATCCTTCGGGACAGGGGAGGAAAAACTGTTTTTT. Its protein product is CASSPSFGTGEEKLFF.

V gene TRBV2 combines with J gene TRBJ1-5, with TRBD1 matching 10 bases. CDR1 SNHLY and CDR2 FYNNEI come from the germline V gene. Trimming cost V 5 bases and J 2 bases; bases outside gene matches: 3. This CDR3 has 15 residues. CDR3 region: CASSTGTGGNQPQHF. The CDR3 coding sequence is TGTGCCAGCAGTACCGGGACAGGGGGCAATCAGCCCCAGCATTTT.

J is TRBJ2-3 and V is TRBV9; D gene uncertain. This CDR3 is built from 15 residues. Per the germline V gene, CDR1 is SGDLS and CDR2 is YYNGEE. V gave up 2 bases and J gave up 2 bases, with 12 bases separating them. CDR3 DNA sequence: TGTGCCAGCAGCGTGAGAAACGGATTCACAGATACGCAGTATTTT. Translation: CASSVRNGFTDTQYF.

The V gene is TRBV7-8, the J gene TRBJ1-4; D gene unclear. Germline V lookup: CDR1 SGHVS, CDR2 FQNEAQ. V dropped 1 base and J dropped 8 bases, with 14 bases sitting between them. The CDR3 has 15 amino acids. CDR3: CASSLGSGFKEKLFF. The DNA of the CDR3 is TGTGCCAGCAGCTTAGGTTCGGGTTTCAAGGAAAAACTGTTTTTT.

The chain links TRBV11-3 to TRBJ2-7; 10 bases align to TRBD1. Germline trimming cut 5 bases from V and 7 bases from J; bases unmatched to any gene: 5. Germline CDR1 SGHNT, CDR2 YENEEA. This CDR3 is 13 amino acids long. CDR3 nucleotides: TGTGCCAGCAGCGCCCGGGACAGGGGAGAGCAGTACTTC. Its protein is CASSARDRGEQYF.

The chain recombines TRBV6-5 with TRBJ1-2; a weak D match, TRBD1 (5 bases). The CDR3 covers 15 residues. V was cut by 0 bases and J by 5 bases, with 13 bases left in between. Germline V CDR1 and CDR2: MNHEY, SVGAGI. CDR3 in DNA: TGTGCCAGCAGTTACTCTGCGGGGGGAGTATATGGCTACACCTTC. This sequence encodes CASSYSAGGVYGYTF.

The genes are TRBV27 and TRBJ2-5, with 7 positions matching TRBD2. The ends lost 3 bases at V and 5 bases at J; junction bases unmatched: 6. The CDR3 sequence is 14 residues long. Germline lookup yields CDR1 MNHEY and CDR2 SMNVEV (reference sequence). CDR3 in DNA: TGTGCCAGCAGTTTCTCCGGGACTACGGAGACCCAGTACTTC. It yields the protein CASSFSGTTETQYF.

V is TRBV5-8 and J is TRBJ2-1, with 10 bases fitting TRBD1. CDR3 length: 17 residues. Germline values: CDR1 SGHTS, CDR2 YDEGEE. With V trimmed by 2 bases and J by 9 bases, 14 bases remained unmatched. This CDR3 is CASSFLTGQGGLGEQFF. The CDR3 DNA is TGTGCCAGCAGCTTCTTAACAGGACAGGGGGGGCTCGGTGAGCAGTTCTTC.

The chain carries TRBV6-1 and TRBJ1-5; 7 nucleotides agree with TRBD1. J lost 7 bases, V lost 6 bases, and 6 bases had no gene match. The CDR3 is 13 amino acids. The germline V gene has CDR1 MNHNS and CDR2 SASEGT. The CDR3 region is CASSRQGQQPQHF. The CDR3 bases are TGTGCCAGCAGCCGACAGGGACAGCAGCCCCAGCATTTT.

This sequence joins TRBV30 and TRBJ1-3, with D unclear. The CDR3 consists of 15 residues. V gave up 1 base and J gave up 0 bases, with 10 bases separating them. CDR1 is GTSNPN and CDR2 is SVGIG in the germline V gene (reference sequence). CDR3 bases: TGTGCCTGGAGTGCCTGGACCGACTCTGGAAACACCATATATTTT. This gives the protein CAWSAWTDSGNTIYF.

V gene TRBV29-1 combines with J gene TRBJ2-1, with D possibly matching TRBD2 (6 bases). The germline V gene has CDR1 SQVTM and CDR2 ANQGSEA. CDR3 length: 12 amino acids. Trimming pared 7 bases from V and 4 bases from J, leaving 11 bases between. The CDR3 region has the DNA TGCAGCGAAGAACGGGGGTACAATGAGCAGTTCTTC. Its protein is CSEERGYNEQFF.

This chain connects TRBV9 to TRBJ2-6, with TRBD1 identical over 9 bases. The V gene's germline CDR1 is SGDLS and CDR2 YYNGEE. V dropped 0 bases and J dropped 6; count of bases not matched to a gene: 22. The CDR3 sequence is 22 residues long. CDR3: CASSVVCCRWDRVSVEANVLTF. The CDR3 DNA reads TGTGCCAGCAGCGTAGTTTGTTGTAGATGGGACAGGGTCTCAGTTGAGGCCAACGTCCTGACTTTC. The whole variable domain, remainder taken from reference TRBV9 and TRBJ2-6, is DSGVTQTPKHLITATGQRVTLRCSPRSGDLSVYWYQQSLDQGLQFLIQYYNGEERAKGNILERFSAQQFPDLHSELNLSSLELGDSALYFCASSVVCCRWDRVSVEANVLTFGAGSRLTVL.

In this sample, this clone turned up a few times. V usage is TRBV28 and J usage is TRBJ2-7; D not resolved. Germline V CDR1 and CDR2: MDHEN, SYDVKM. With 5 bases removed from V and 6 bases from J, the gap between germline ends came to 11 bases. CDR3 length: 12 residues. In nucleotides, the CDR3 is TGTGCCAGCAGTCCTAGGGTTAGCGAGCAGTACTTC. Translation: CASSPRVSEQYF.